The present entry profiles one T cell receptor beta chain with its context. There is no known antigen for this receptor. No qualities accompany the bases; no much larger clone lies one base away. This sample stems from a study of T cell responses to AZD1222 COVID-19 vaccine (dated by TCRdb to about 2021). The study in broad terms: AZD1222 recipients with second doses at about 4 weeks or about 12 weeks were pooled, because spike-specific TCR depth and breadth did not differ between schedules. A total of just over 230 trial participants underwent TCR sequencing, of whom more than 200 had received two doses of AZD1222 and 26 had received two doses of the MenACWY control vaccine. Trial participants were enrolled into age subgroups of 18-55, 56-69 and 70-plus years, which contained 148, 28 and 57 TCR-sequenced participants, respectively.

According to the study, the label for this sample's time point signals: baseline before first vaccination. The vaccinee samples were drawn from two UK trials, COV001 and COV002, one of which was a single-blind randomized controlled phase 2/3 trial testing AZD1222 (ChAdOx1 nCoV-19) in healthy adults. Trial participant PBMC samples were collected at day 0 and day 28 after the second dose for TCRbeta chain sequencing. General findings and caveats noted by the study authors: The vaccine-associated CD4 TCRs covered the entire spike protein, and the dominant responses fell in regions 160-218 and 743-854. Reportedly, close to half of the unique spike-specific TCRs recognized epitopes lying outside the regions that are mutated in the B.1.351 and B.1.1.7 variants. No day 14 peak-response samples were available, so repertoires were characterized only after the peak T cell response. Only 5 to 7 AZD1222 recipients were SARS-CoV-2 seropositive at baseline, limiting conclusions about previously exposed vaccinees. In the small 56-69-year group, the increase in depth fell short of significance, most likely because of low power. Most participants were white British and females outnumbered males, and the authors suggested that clonal diversity may have been underestimated. After two AZD1222 doses, both the breadth and the depth of spike-specific TCRs were significantly higher than at day 0 and than in MenACWY recipients.

The CDR3 regions of human TCRbeta chains were analyzed by immunosequencing. The authors' analysis ran thus. Repertoire TCRs were matched against a reference library of SARS-CoV-2-specific TCRs generated with the MIRA antigen-specificity platform. Breadth was defined as the fraction of unique TCRs that were SARS-CoV-2-associated. Depth was defined as the fraction of total T cells that were SARS-CoV-2-associated. Using the MIRA data, every spike-specific TCR was mapped to the spike region that the TCR reacted to and assigned to either a CD4 or a CD8 class. Log10-transformed breadth and depth values were compared by one-way ANOVA with Sidak's multiple comparisons tests. This is the immuneACCESS table as TCRdb keeps it, with only in-frame sequences that have V and J called. A part of the clones is gone; compared with another copy, unresolved V genes explain less than half, and the rest is unexplained. The V and J calls and clone size come from that table; D and trimming were worked out from the DNA. In all, the sample holds 150,000 to 200,000 clones, and 80% to 95% of those were seen once. The biggest ten clones account for 1.5% to 2% of the sample.

The clonotype originates from an adult in good health. Material: peripheral blood, obtained on day 0 of AZD1222 vaccination.

Read as DNA, the sequence is TGTGCCAGCCTGGGCAGCCGGATGGGGGGATACAATGAGCAGTTCTTC. Protein translation: CASLGSRMGGYNEQFF. Rearrangement joined TRBV27 to TRBJ2-1; perhaps TRBD2 is the D gene, with 6 bases matching. V and J lose 8 bases and 4 bases, and a span of 21 bases separates them. CDR1 and CDR2 are drawn from the germline V gene (reference sequence): MNHEY, SMNVEV. Measured from the cysteine to the phenylalanine, the CDR3 is 16 residues long. The retained sequence is limited to the CDR3, 48 bases, with the frame set at the first base.